The 29 T cell receptor beta chains given below trace back to one sample, sequenced in a study of human T cells and chemical hapten exposure (dated by TCRdb to the early 2020s). What this sample's time point label stands for: pre-sensitization, week 0. Interpreted using the paper, the treatment or condition label stands for: therapeutic diphenylcyclopropenone sensitization with weekly scalp DPC. Library preparation used RACE. This sample was sequenced with a NextSeq 500. TCRdb reanalyzed the raw reads on its own, using fastp at Q25 for trimming and MiXCR for clone calling, and kept in-frame beta chains. Rows are unified per CDR3 protein, each entry keeping the most common DNA and genes. The sample table holds approximately 90,000 distinct CDR3 sequences, of which about 8.5% were seen once. 2.5% to 3% of the sample goes to the ten largest clones. The input for sequencing was whole blood, taken in connection with sensitization to the hapten diphenylcyclopropenone (DPC). Receptors were obtained from a man aged 40-49 years with alopecia areata. Some clones in this sample may be carry-over from other donors' samples.

The sample holds many counts of this clonotype. The CDR3 nucleotides are TGCAGTGCTAGACAGCTTTACGAGCAGTACTTC. Its translation: CSARQLYEQYF. This rearrangement joins TRBV20-1 to TRBJ2-7; D ambiguous. This CDR3 is built from 11 residues. Germline-derived CDR1 and CDR2 are DFQATT and SNEGSKA (reference sequence). The V end was cut by 2 bases, the J end by 4 bases, with 6 bases between.

This clonotype was seen at least ten times. The rearrangement joins TRBV4-1 to TRBJ2-7, with 8 bases fitting TRBD2. From germline, CDR1 is MGHRA and CDR2 YSYEKL. The CDR3 has 14 residues. V trimming: 4 bases; J trimming: 3 bases; junction bases outside the gene matches: 5. The CDR3 sequence is CASSPVAGGYEQYV. The CDR3 DNA reads as TGCGCCAGCAGCCCCGTGGCGGGAGGCTACGAGCAGTACGTC.

This clonotype was counted many times. V and J are TRBV6-6 and TRBJ1-5, with D possibly TRBD1 on 5 matching bases. V lost 2 bases, J lost 6 bases, and 11 bases lay in between. This CDR3 is built from 14 residues. Germline assignment: CDR1 MNHNY and CDR2 SVGAGI (reference sequence). The CDR3 spells CASSYGGEGQPQHF. The CDR3 coding sequence is TGTGCCAGCAGTTACGGGGGGGAAGGTCAGCCCCAGCATTTT.

Only a few counts were recorded for this clonotype. V usage is TRBV6-5 and J usage is TRBJ2-3; 8 bases are shared with TRBD2. The V gene's germline CDR1 is MNHEY and CDR2 SVGAGI. This CDR3 comprises 16 residues. Trimming at V came to 2 bases and at J to 6 bases, leaving 10 bases not matched to a gene. CDR3 bases: TGTGCCAGCAGTTACCTGCACGCGGGAGGTCCGGATACGCAGTATTTT. Translation: CASSYLHAGGPDTQYF.

This clonotype was seen a handful of times. The chain is built from TRBV13 and TRBJ1-6; D gene ambiguous. The V gene's germline CDR1 is PRHDT and CDR2 FYEKMQ (reference sequence). Trimming stripped 5 bases from V and 10 bases from J, with 12 bases between. There are 13 residues in the CDR3. The CDR3 reads CASSPREKSPLHF. CDR3 in DNA: TGTGCCAGCAGCCCGAGAGAGAAGTCACCCCTCCACTTT. Looking up the rest from reference TRBV13 and TRBJ1-6 gives the full variable domain: AAGVIQSPRHLIKEKRETATLKCYPIPRHDTVYWYQQGPGQDPQFLISFYEKMQSDKGSIPDRFSAQQFSDYHSELNMSSLELGDSALYFCASSPREKSPLHFGNGTRLTVT.

This clonotype was seen repeatedly, ten times or more. The chain uses TRBV6-5 and TRBJ1-1; the match to TRBD1 covers 10 bases. With 6 bases clipped from V and 5 bases from J, the junction kept 6 bases outside the gene matches. The CDR3 contains 14 residues. The germline gives CDR1 MNHEY, CDR2 SVGAGI. Here the CDR3 DNA reads TGTGCCAGCAGCCGGGACAGGGGCCAGACTGAAGCTTTCTTT. Its translation: CASSRDRGQTEAFF.

This clonotype has only a few counts. The chain carries TRBV6-2 or TRBV6-3 and TRBJ2-1; possibly TRBD2 for D (6 bases). The CDR3 spans 11 residues. CDR1 MNHEY and CDR2 SVGEGT come from the germline V gene. V lost 7 bases to trimming and J lost 8 bases, with 9 bases between them. CDR3 in DNA: TGTGCCAGCACTTCGGGAGATGAGCAGTTCTTC. Protein product: CASTSGDEQFF.

This chain's CDR3 is CATSDHSGRESNEQYF. CDR3 in DNA: TGTGCCACCAGTGACCATAGCGGGAGGGAGTCGAATGAGCAGTACTTC. This chain uses TRBV24-1 with TRBJ2-1, with 11 bases identical to TRBD2. The DNA matches TRBJ2-7 better at its end, which makes the J call doubtful. The germline V gene has CDR1 KGHDR and CDR2 SFDVKD. The CDR3 is made up of 16 amino acids.

This rearrangement joins TRBV5-1 to TRBJ2-5; D is tentatively TRBD1 or TRBD2 (6 bases each). V shed 3 bases and J shed 5 bases, with 20 bases lying between them. This CDR3 has 16 amino acids. Germline assignment: CDR1 SGHRS and CDR2 YFSETQ. CDR3 nucleotide sequence: TGCGCCAGCAGCTCCCGGGGGCGGGATGCTTGGGAGACCCAGTACTTC. It translates to CASSSRGRDAWETQYF. The full variable domain, in which reference TRBV5-1 and TRBJ2-5 provide the parts outside the CDR3, is KAGVTQTPRYLIKTRGQQVTLSCSPISGHRSVSWYQQTPGQGLQFLFEYFSETQRNKGNFPGRFSGRQFSNSRSEMNVSTLELGDSALYLCASSSRGRDAWETQYFGPGTRLLVL.

This clonotype was counted ten times or more. The CDR3 loop reads CASSQAGGYNEQFF. In DNA, the CDR3 is TGCGCCAGCAGCCAAGCTGGCGGATACAATGAGCAGTTCTTC. The chain carries TRBV4-3 and TRBJ2-1, with no clear D. The germline gives CDR1 LGHNA, CDR2 YSLEER. The length of the CDR3 is 14 residues. The germline V and J ends were trimmed by 1 base and 4 bases, with 8 bases remaining between them.

Many counts were recorded for this clonotype. The chain carries TRBV6-4 and TRBJ2-7; D call uncertain. The CDR3 totals 14 residues. V shed 2 bases and J shed 0 bases, with 8 bases lying between them. Germline V CDR1 and CDR2: MRHNA, SNTAGT. This CDR3 is CASSDERSSYEQYV. The CDR3 nucleotides read TGTGCCAGCAGTGACGAGAGGAGCTCCTACGAGCAGTACGTC.

This clonotype was counted ten times or more. V is TRBV7-9 and J is TRBJ2-3, with TRBD2 matching over 10 bases. The CDR3 contains 13 residues. In germline, CDR1 is SEHNR, CDR2 FQNEAQ (reference sequence). The V and J ends lost 6 bases and 5 bases, in that order; junction bases with no gene match: 2. The chain's CDR3 is CASRRTSGDTQYF. DNA for the CDR3: TGTGCCAGCAGGAGGACTAGCGGAGATACGCAGTATTTT.

The genes are TRBV20-1 and TRBJ2-3; TRBD1 matches at 8 bases. Germline values: CDR1 DFQATT, CDR2 SNEGSKA (reference sequence). The ends lost 3 bases at V and 5 bases at J; junction bases unmatched: 13. The CDR3 runs 16 residues. The CDR3 DNA follows: TGCAGTGCTAGGACAGGGGTGAGGTCGCACGGAGATACGCAGTATTTT. Protein: CSARTGVRSHGDTQYF.

The table lists this clonotype with a few counts. This rearrangement joins TRBV20-1 to TRBJ2-4; D uncertain. Per the germline V gene, CDR1 is DFQATT and CDR2 is SNEGSKA (reference sequence). The CDR3 contains 15 residues. The ends were cut back, 0 bases at V and 0 bases at J, with 9 bases in the middle. The CDR3 loop is CSARESTQAKNIQYF. In nucleotides, the CDR3 is TGCAGTGCTAGAGAATCGACTCAAGCCAAAAACATTCAGTACTTC.

This clonotype turned up a few times. V gene TRBV3-1 combines with J gene TRBJ2-3; 14 nucleotides agree with TRBD2. J gave up 4 bases and V 5 bases, and 5 bases lay outside the gene matches. Per the germline V gene, CDR1 is LGHDT and CDR2 is YNNKEL (reference sequence). CDR3 length equals 16 residues. CDR3 loop: CASSLQTSGRADTQYF. In DNA form, the CDR3 reads TGTGCCAGCAGCTTACAGACTAGCGGGAGGGCAGATACGCAGTATTTT.

Only a few counts were recorded for this clonotype. The rearrangement uses TRBV20-1 and TRBJ2-7, with D possibly being TRBD2 (5 bases). V lost 0 bases and J lost 5, with 17 bases in between. Germline-derived CDR1 and CDR2 are DFQATT and SNEGSKA (reference sequence). The CDR3 covers 15 residues. The CDR3 region is CSARDKDPPGDEQYF. The CDR3 DNA reads TGCAGTGCTAGAGATAAGGACCCCCCCGGGGACGAGCAGTACTTC.

The V gene is TRBV30, the J gene TRBJ2-7; 9 bases are shared with TRBD1. The CDR3 loop spans 15 amino acids. V gave up 4 bases and J gave up 0 bases; unmatched junction bases: 7. CDR1 is GTSNPN, CDR2 SVGIG, per germline (reference sequence). CDR3 bases: TGTGCCTGGACCAACCCGGGACAGGGCTCCTACGAGCAGTACGTC. This encodes CAWTNPGQGSYEQYV.

The rearrangement joins TRBV5-1 to TRBJ2-1, with 9 bases fitting TRBD2. This CDR3 is 21 amino acids long. Germline V gives CDR1 SGHRS, CDR2 YFSETQ. V shed 8 bases and J 0 bases; nucleotides not matched to a gene: 24. CDR3 sequence: CARGRRGAGGRLISSYNEQFF. CDR3 DNA sequence: TGCGCCAGGGGACGAAGGGGGGCGGGAGGGCGTCTGATTAGCTCCTACAATGAGCAGTTCTTC.

This clonotype was counted at least ten times. The CDR3, as DNA: TGTGCCAGCAGCTTATCGGGGGGCACCGGGGAGCTGTTTTTT. Translating gives CASSLSGGTGELFF. The chain uses TRBV7-9 and TRBJ2-2, with 7 bases that match TRBD2. The V gene's germline CDR1 is SEHNR and CDR2 FQNEAQ (reference sequence). This CDR3 is built from 14 residues. J was trimmed by 4 bases and V by 2 bases; bases with no gene match: 1.

The sample holds many counts of this clonotype. V and J are TRBV19 and TRBJ1-4; D is undetermined. The V gene lost 3 bases and the J gene lost 5 bases, with 7 bases spanning the gap. Germline V gene sequence: CDR1 LNHDA, CDR2 SQIVND (reference sequence). The CDR3 consists of 13 residues. The CDR3 sequence is CASSMRRNEKLFF. CDR3 bases: TGTGCCAGTAGTATGCGCCGCAATGAAAAACTGTTTTTT. Combining the CDR3 with reference TRBV19 and TRBJ1-4 gives the whole variable domain DGGITQSPKYLFRKEGQNVTLSCEQNLNHDAMYWYRQDPGQGLRLIYYSQIVNDFQKGDIAEGYSVSREKKESFPLTVTSAQKNPTAFYLCASSMRRNEKLFFGSGTQLSVL.

The V gene is TRBV7-2, the J gene TRBJ2-3; TRBD2 matches at 8 bases. With V trimmed by 6 bases and J by 4 bases, 6 bases remained unmatched. This CDR3 has 14 residues. In germline, CDR1 is SGHTA, CDR2 FQGNSA. The CDR3 is CASRTGRGSDTQYF. The DNA for the CDR3 is TGTGCCAGCAGGACCGGGAGGGGATCAGATACGCAGTATTTT.

In this sample, this clonotype turned up a few times. The gene calls are TRBV12-3 or TRBV12-4 and TRBJ2-2; 11 bases are a match to TRBD1. This CDR3 spans 17 amino acids. V was clipped by 7 bases and J by 5 bases; unmatched bases: 12. The CDR3 loop is CASTRTGGPSRTGELFF. The CDR3 bases are TGTGCCAGCACTCGGACAGGGGGCCCCTCGAGGACCGGGGAGCTGTTTTTT.

This clonotype came up many times. The chain uses TRBV29-1 and TRBJ1-1; no reliable D call. Germline values: CDR1 SQVTM, CDR2 ANQGSEA. V shed 3 bases and J shed 0 bases, with 8 bases lying between them. CDR3 size: 13 residues. CDR3 DNA sequence: TGCAGCGTTGAGAGTGGGGTGAACACTGAAGCTTTCTTT. It encodes CSVESGVNTEAFF.

This chain joins TRBV16 and TRBJ1-1, with no clear D. V gave up 3 bases and J gave up 6 bases, with 17 bases separating them. From germline, CDR1 is KGHSY and CDR2 FQNENV. The length of the CDR3 is 15 residues. The CDR3 loop reads CASSHPVGLRAEAFF. In nucleotides, the CDR3 is TGTGCCAGCAGCCACCCCGTTGGGCTTAGGGCTGAAGCTTTCTTT. The full variable domain, in which reference TRBV16 and TRBJ1-1 provide the parts outside the CDR3, is GEEVAQTPKHLVRGEGQKAKLYCAPIKGHSYVFWYQQVLKNEFKFLISFQNENVFDETGMPKERFSAKCLPNSPCSLEIQATKLEDSAVYFCASSHPVGLRAEAFFGQGTRLTVV.

This clonotype was seen at least ten times. The CDR3 loop reads CASSGDRVVNYGYTF. CDR3 coding DNA: TGTGCCAGCAGCGGGGACAGGGTAGTTAACTATGGCTACACCTTC. The gene calls are TRBV9 and TRBJ1-2; TRBD1 agrees at 9 bases. From germline, CDR1 is SGDLS and CDR2 YYNGEE. The CDR3 runs 15 residues. V was clipped by 3 bases and J by 1 base; unmatched bases: 4.

A few counts support this clonotype. This chain links TRBV27 with TRBJ2-1, with 9 bases that match TRBD2. V lost 5 bases, J lost 13 bases, and 12 bases stayed unmatched. CDR1 MNHEY and CDR2 SMNVEV come from the germline V gene (reference sequence). This CDR3 region has 14 residues. CDR3 amino acids: CASSAGGRAYGQFF. The DNA for the CDR3 is TGTGCCAGCAGTGCTGGCGGGAGGGCCTACGGTCAGTTCTTC.

This clonotype was observed at least ten times. The chain uses TRBV10-2 and TRBJ1-6; 7 bases are shared with TRBD1. Germline V gene data show CDR1 as WSHSY and CDR2 as SAAADI. V shed 7 bases and J 7 bases; nucleotides not matched to a gene: 4. The CDR3 is made up of 13 amino acids. The DNA of the CDR3 is TGCGCCAGCAAACAGGGGTTAAATTCACCCCTCCACTTT. Translation gives CASKQGLNSPLHF.

This clonotype has only a few counts. The genes are TRBV20-1 and TRBJ2-3, with 7 nucleotides matching TRBD2. Per germline, CDR1 DFQATT and CDR2 SNEGSKA (reference sequence). Trimming took 3 bases from V and 2 from J; bases not matched to a gene: 8. The CDR3 length is 15 residues. DNA for the CDR3: TGCAGTGCTAGTGGCGCTAGCGGTACCACAGATACGCAGTATTTT. It yields the protein CSASGASGTTDTQYF.

Ten or more counts support this clonotype. The V call is TRBV10-3, the J call TRBJ1-1; 9 bases map to TRBD1. The CDR3 extends over 14 amino acids. Per the germline V gene, CDR1 is ENHRY and CDR2 is SYGVKD. J was trimmed by 1 base and V by 10 bases; bases with no gene match: 7. The CDR3 nucleotides are TGTGCCACTCGCGTGGGACAGGGGAACACTGAAGCTTTCTTT. Protein sequence: CATRVGQGNTEAFF.